The sequence of this T cell receptor beta chain was determined in a study of T-cell reconstitution after alpha-beta-depleted transplantation in children. Broader study findings: It was newly produced T cells that mostly accounted for T-cell counts and diversity one year after transplant. Several hundred expanded graft clones reportedly supplied alpha-beta T cells about two months after transplant. After transplant, high TCRbeta diversity at day 60 in some patients arose from surviving recipient T cells and thymic progenitors.

Trimming cost V 2 bases and J 6 bases, with 15 bases left between them. Germline CDR1 reads MGHDK; CDR2 reads SYGVNS. This CDR3 is built from 15 residues. Comments on this clonotype: Its antigen is currently unknown.

Unique molecular identifiers tagged the TCRbeta library. TCRdb reanalysed the PCR reads using MiXCR and keeps one entry per CDR3 protein. The sample holds about 980,000 distinct CDR3 sequences, about 29% seen once. V usage is TRBV25-1 and J usage is TRBJ2-3, with D unresolved. The clonotype comes from a boy in the first two years of life who had a stem cell transplant for SCID, so the T cells may come from the graft donor. The sample in question was PBMCs, mostly from graft donor cells, obtained 360 days after TCRalphabeta/CD19-depleted stem cell transplant. The CDR3 here is CASSEGNTPSDTQYF. The CDR3 region has the DNA TGTGCCAGCAGTGAAGGTAACACCCCCAGTGATACGCAGTATTTT.